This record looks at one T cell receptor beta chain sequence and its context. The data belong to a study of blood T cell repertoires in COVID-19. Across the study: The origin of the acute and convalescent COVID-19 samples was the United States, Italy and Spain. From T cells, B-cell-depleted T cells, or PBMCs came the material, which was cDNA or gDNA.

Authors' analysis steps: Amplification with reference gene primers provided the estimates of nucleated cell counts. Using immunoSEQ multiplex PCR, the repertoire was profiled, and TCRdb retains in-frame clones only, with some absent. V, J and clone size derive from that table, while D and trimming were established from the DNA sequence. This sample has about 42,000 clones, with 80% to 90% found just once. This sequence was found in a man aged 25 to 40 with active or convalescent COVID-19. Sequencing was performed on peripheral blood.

The CDR3 region is CACNRGIDTQYF. The CDR3 DNA follows: TGTGCCTGTAACAGGGGAATAGATACGCAGTATTTT. This chain connects TRBV30 to TRBJ2-3; 7 nucleotides agree with TRBD1. CDR1 is GTSNPN and CDR2 is SVGIG in the germline V gene (reference sequence). Losses at the gene ends were 6 bases for V and 5 bases for J; bases not matched to a gene: 5. This CDR3 has 12 amino acids.